This T cell receptor (beta chain) was observed in a study of tumor and adjacent non-tumor tissue in lung cancer. Study results and caveats: Tumor tissue had significantly higher TCR diversity than normal lung.

This clonotype came up once. Its matching antigen is unknown. Germline-derived CDR1 and CDR2 are MNHNS and SASEGT. The CDR3 covers 16 residues. Germline trimming cut 7 bases from V and 6 bases from J; bases unmatched to any gene: 14. RNA was extracted from bulk tissue without any cell sorting. A modified ARM-PCR protocol with three rounds of nested PCR amplified TCRbeta. TCRdb processed the multiplex PCR reads anew with MiXCR; each CDR3 protein has one entry. There are roughly 76,000 distinct CDR3 sequences in the sample; approximately 68% occur only once, and about 12% lies in the top ten. This chain uses TRBV6-1 with TRBJ2-2; 7 positions match TRBD2. The source of this sequence is a woman between 65 and 79 years old with non-small cell lung cancer. The sample taken for sequencing was lung tumor tissue. The CDR3 region has the DNA TGTGCCAGCATCATATCACTGGGACTAACGGCCGGGGAGCTGTTTTTT. It translates to CASIISLGLTAGELFF.